Shown below are 14 T cell receptor beta chains from a single sample sequenced in a study of PD-1 blockade in mismatch repair-deficient tumors (dated by TCRdb to the late 2010s). Library construction relied on the immunoSEQ multiplex PCR assay. The table was pulled from immuneACCESS by TCRdb, which kept in-frame rearrangements only. Such tables lose some clones; where checked, under half of the loss comes from unresolved V genes, and the rest has no known cause. In all, the sample holds roughly 120,000 clones, and approximately 91% of those were seen once. The ten largest make up 10% to 15% of the sample. The sample here was peripheral blood, taken 72 weeks after starting pembrolizumab. Every receptor here comes from an adult with mismatch repair-deficient cancer.

This clone was detected a few times. The J gene is TRBJ1-2, the V gene TRBV9, with D maybe TRBD1 (6 bases). The CDR3 spans 15 residues. V shed 4 bases and J shed 2 bases, with 15 bases lying between them. Per germline, CDR1 SGDLS and CDR2 YYNGEE. The CDR3 loop reads CASSRTVTGNYGYTF. The CDR3 coding sequence is TGTGCCAGCAGCCGCACGGTAACAGGGAACTATGGCTACACCTTC.

This clone came up a few times. V and J are TRBV7-8 and TRBJ2-7, with D perhaps matching TRBD1 or TRBD2 (5 bases each). The CDR3 spans 13 residues. Germline loops: CDR1 SGHVS, CDR2 FQNEAQ. V lost 4 bases and J lost 9, with 16 bases in between. The CDR3 reads CASSYTVGGPQYF. The CDR3 region has the DNA TGTGCCAGCAGCTACACTGTTGGGGGACCGCAGTACTTC.

This chain uses TRBV5-1 with TRBJ2-1, with 10 nucleotides matching TRBD2. The CDR3 totals 16 residues. The ends lost 4 bases at V and 4 bases at J; junction bases unmatched: 8. Per germline, CDR1 SGHRS and CDR2 YFSETQ. The CDR3 DNA is TGCGCCAGCAGCATTAGCGGGAGGCGACGGTACAATGAGCAGTTCTTC. As protein: CASSISGRRRYNEQFF.

The rearrangement joins TRBV4-1 to TRBJ2-1; no firm D call. This CDR3 spans 15 amino acids. V dropped 4 bases and J dropped 3 bases, with 13 bases sitting between them. Germline V lookup: CDR1 MGHRA, CDR2 YSYEKL. The CDR3 spells CASSLQIVYYNEQFF. CDR3 DNA: TGCGCCAGCAGCCTCCAAATAGTCTACTACAATGAGCAGTTCTTC.

This rearrangement joins TRBV18 to TRBJ2-5; tentatively, D is TRBD2 (6 bases). Trimming left V 4 bases short and J 4 bases short, with 10 bases between. This CDR3 comprises 13 residues. Per the germline V gene, CDR1 is KGHSH and CDR2 is LQKENI. The chain's CDR3 is CASSLIGGETQYF. The CDR3 region has the DNA TGTGCCAGCTCACTTATCGGGGGAGAGACCCAGTACTTC.

The CDR3 sequence: CASSFLSSTDTQYF. CDR3 in DNA: TGTGCCAGCAGTTTTCTTTCTAGCACAGATACGCAGTATTTT. The rearrangement links TRBV28 to TRBJ2-3; no definite D call. Trimming stripped 3 bases from V and 0 bases from J, with 7 bases between. CDR3 length equals 14 residues. CDR1 and CDR2 from the germline V gene are MDHEN and SYDVKM.

This chain connects TRBV28 to TRBJ1-5; D is unresolved. The CDR3 has 15 amino acids. The germline CDR1 and CDR2 sequences are MDHEN and SYDVKM. The V end was cut by 4 bases, the J end by 1 base, with 11 bases between. The CDR3 DNA is TGTGCCAGCAGTTCCCCGGACGGAAGCAATCAGCCCCAGCATTTT. It encodes CASSSPDGSNQPQHF.

This chain links TRBV19 with TRBJ2-1, with 8 positions matching TRBD2. V dropped 3 bases and J dropped 3; count of bases not matched to a gene: 7. CDR3 size: 16 residues. CDR1 is LNHDA and CDR2 is SQIVND in the germline V gene (reference sequence). CDR3 in DNA: TGTGCCAGTAGTATCCCTGAAGCGGGAGACTACAATGAGCAGTTCTTC. This sequence encodes CASSIPEAGDYNEQFF.

The gene calls are TRBV7-2 and TRBJ2-7; 7 bases fit TRBD1. The CDR3 is 16 residues long. V shed 3 bases and J 3 bases; nucleotides not matched to a gene: 11. Looked up from germline, CDR1 is SGHTA and CDR2 is FQGNSA. CDR3 sequence (DNA): TGTGCCAGCAGCTTCCGGACAGGAGAAGTTTTCTACGAGCAGTACTTC. Protein: CASSFRTGEVFYEQYF.

This clone occurred once. J is TRBJ2-3 and V is TRBV11-3; tentatively, D is TRBD2 (5 bases). CDR3 length: 12 amino acids. V was clipped by 4 bases and J by 9 bases, with 11 bases between them. Germline V gene data show CDR1 as SGHNT and CDR2 as YENEEA. In DNA, the CDR3 is TGTGCCAGCAGCTCGTACACGGGGACGCAGTATTTT. It specifies CASSSYTGTQYF.

V is TRBV12-1 and J is TRBJ2-7. TRBV12-1 is given as a pseudogene. This CDR3 is 15 amino acids long. CDR3 amino acids: CASSFDPGRTYEQYF. CDR3 coding DNA: TGTGCCAGCAGCTTTGATCCGGGACGAACCTACGAGCAGTACTTC.

This chain uses TRBV27 with TRBJ2-1; the match to TRBD2 covers 10 bases. Germline CDR1 reads MNHEY; CDR2 reads SMNVEV (reference sequence). The CDR3 extends over 16 amino acids. The V gene end was trimmed by 0 bases and the J gene end by 7 bases; junction bases not matched to a gene: 6. The CDR3 nucleotides are TGTGCCAGCAGTTTATCAAGCGGGAGGGCTCGGAATGAGCAGTTCTTC. Translation: CASSLSSGRARNEQFF.

This clone was picked up one time. This chain uses TRBV27 with TRBJ2-2, with D possibly matching TRBD2 (5 bases). Germline V gene sequence: CDR1 MNHEY, CDR2 SMNVEV (reference sequence). V dropped 3 bases and J dropped 6 bases, with 11 bases sitting between them. This CDR3 has 14 amino acids. The CDR3 nucleotides are TGTGCCAGCAGTTTTCGGGATAGGGCCGGGGAGCTGTTTTTT. This encodes CASSFRDRAGELFF.

This clone was counted between two and nine times. The chain has TRBV25-1 and TRBJ2-7; 9 bases are shared with TRBD1. The CDR3 is 14 amino acids. Germline values: CDR1 MGHDK, CDR2 SYGVNS. The junction had 5 bases not matched to a gene; V was cut back by 3 bases and J by 5 bases. The CDR3 sequence is CASSDPGTGNEQYF. CDR3 coding DNA: TGTGCCAGCAGTGATCCTGGGACAGGGAACGAGCAGTACTTC.